The 20 T cell receptor beta chains below were found in one sample sequenced in a study of T cell responses to AZD1222 COVID-19 vaccine. Data came from immunoSEQ multiplex PCR; TCRdb stores just in-frame clones and leaves some out. The repertoire includes around 99,000 clones, 92% of them detected once, and about 8.1% sits in the top ten. The sample in question was peripheral blood, obtained 28 days after the second AZD1222 dose. Receptor source: an adult who received the AZD1222 COVID-19 vaccine.

The chain uses TRBV5-1 and TRBJ2-2; 9 nucleotides match TRBD2. V lost 3 bases and J lost 5; bases outside the gene matches: 5. The CDR3 runs 15 residues. The germline gives CDR1 SGHRS, CDR2 YFSETQ. As DNA, the CDR3 is TGCGCCAGCAGCTGGACTAGCGAGGCTACCGGGGAGCTGTTTTTT. This gives the protein CASSWTSEATGELFF. The entire variable domain, with the rest obtained from reference TRBV5-1 and TRBJ2-2, is as follows: KAGVTQTPRYLIKTRGQQVTLSCSPISGHRSVSWYQQTPGQGLQFLFEYFSETQRNKGNFPGRFSGRQFSNSRSEMNVSTLELGDSALYLCASSWTSEATGELFFGEGSRLTVL.

This clone was seen only a few times. The genes are TRBV7-2 and TRBJ1-4; D remains unclear. Germline lookup yields CDR1 SGHTA and CDR2 FQGNSA. V was cut by 6 bases and J by 5 bases, with 13 bases left in between. This CDR3 is 14 amino acids long. The CDR3 sequence is CASSYGRRNEKLFF. CDR3 DNA sequence: TGTGCCAGCAGTTACGGCAGGAGGAATGAAAAACTGTTTTTT.

V is TRBV14 and J is TRBJ1-4; D call uncertain. Trimming left V 0 bases short and J 6 bases short, with 17 bases between. CDR3 length: 17 residues. Per the germline V gene, CDR1 is SGHDN and CDR2 is FVKESK. CDR3 nucleotide sequence: TGTGCCAGCAGCCAAGATATAAGGGTTGGAGGTTATGAAAAACTGTTTTTT. It codes for CASSQDIRVGGYEKLFF.

This clone rates as medium-sized. The gene calls are TRBV19 and TRBJ1-6; D unclear. The germline V and J ends were trimmed by 5 bases and 8 bases, with 10 bases remaining between them. The length of the CDR3 is 13 residues. Per germline, CDR1 LNHDA and CDR2 SQIVND (reference sequence). The CDR3 DNA sequence: TGTGCCAGTAGTTCCGAGATGGATTCACCCCTCCACTTT. Its protein product is CASSSEMDSPLHF.

The CDR3 nucleotides read TGTGCCAGCAGCCTGATGGTCGGAGGGGAAAGTGAGCAGTTCTTC. It specifies CASSLMVGGESEQFF. The J gene is TRBJ2-1, the V gene TRBV7-9; TRBD2 is a possible D gene (6 bases). CDR1 is SEHNR, CDR2 FQNEAQ, per germline (reference sequence). V lost 5 bases, J lost 9 bases, and 20 bases lay in between. The CDR3 totals 15 residues.

The chain joins TRBV7-2 to TRBJ2-7, with 9 nucleotides matching TRBD2. This CDR3 spans 16 amino acids. V lost 5 bases, J lost 2 bases, and 10 bases stayed unmatched. Germline V gene data show CDR1 as SGHTA and CDR2 as FQGNSA. CDR3 DNA sequence: TGTGCCAGCAGCGGACGAGCGGGAGGTCCCCCCTACGAGCAGTACTTC. Protein: CASSGRAGGPPYEQYF.

The chain carries TRBV15 and TRBJ1-2; D gene uncertain. Deletions cut 0 bases from V and 8 bases from J, with 10 bases between. Per germline, CDR1 LNHNV and CDR2 YYDKDF (reference sequence). This CDR3 has 13 residues. CDR3 sequence: CATSRDTNGGYTF. Here the CDR3 DNA reads TGTGCCACCAGCAGAGATACCAACGGGGGCTACACCTTC.

The chain combines TRBV19 with TRBJ1-6, with a tentative D call TRBD1 (6 bases). The germline CDR1 and CDR2 sequences are LNHDA and SQIVND (reference sequence). Trimming shortened V by 6 bases and J by 13 bases, and 13 bases separated the two germline ends. There are 12 residues in the CDR3. CDR3 region: CASSPGQWPLHF. The CDR3 DNA reads as TGTGCCAGTAGCCCCGGACAGTGGCCCCTCCACTTT. Supplemented by reference TRBV19 and TRBJ1-6, the full variable domain reads DGGITQSPKYLFRKEGQNVTLSCEQNLNHDAMYWYRQDPGQGLRLIYYSQIVNDFQKGDIAEGYSVSREKKESFPLTVTSAQKNPTAFYLCASSPGQWPLHFGNGTRLTVT.

The rearrangement links TRBV6-6 to TRBJ1-1, with 7 bases that match TRBD1. The germline CDR1 and CDR2 sequences are MNHNY and SVGAGI (reference sequence). The CDR3 loop spans 15 amino acids. V shed 6 bases, J shed 0 bases, and the junction held 7 bases outside the gene matches. The CDR3 DNA is TGTGCCAGCAGGCCAGGGGACAGCATGAACACTGAAGCTTTCTTT. Translating gives CASRPGDSMNTEAFF.

The chain combines TRBV18 with TRBJ1-1; 9 positions match TRBD1. This CDR3 contains 16 residues. The V segment lost 2 bases and the J segment 1 base; nucleotides outside the gene matches: 5. CDR1 KGHSH and CDR2 LQKENI come from the germline V gene. CDR3 coding DNA: TGTGCCAGCTCACCATTACAGGGGGCGGCGAACACTGAAGCTTTCTTT. Its translation is CASSPLQGAANTEAFF.

The chain is built from TRBV6-2 or TRBV6-3 and TRBJ2-2; the D gene is possibly TRBD2 (6 bases). The CDR3 has 14 residues. Germline-derived CDR1 and CDR2 are MNHEY and SVGEGT. The V end lost 4 bases, the J end lost 2 bases, and 8 bases lay between the germline ends. CDR3 region: CASSFGGNTGELFF. In DNA, the CDR3 is TGTGCCAGCAGTTTCGGGGGAAACACCGGGGAGCTGTTTTTT.

This clone was recorded once. V usage is TRBV5-1 and J usage is TRBJ2-7; 7 nucleotides align to TRBD1. Trimming at V came to 4 bases and at J to 0 bases, leaving 7 bases not matched to a gene. The CDR3 is made up of 15 amino acids. The germline gives CDR1 SGHRS, CDR2 YFSETQ. As DNA, the CDR3 is TGCGCCAGCAGCGACTCCAGGGGGTACTCCTACGAGCAGTACTTC. Translated: CASSDSRGYSYEQYF. Drawing the rest from reference TRBV5-1 and TRBJ2-7, the complete variable domain is KAGVTQTPRYLIKTRGQQVTLSCSPISGHRSVSWYQQTPGQGLQFLFEYFSETQRNKGNFPGRFSGRQFSNSRSEMNVSTLELGDSALYLCASSDSRGYSYEQYFGPGTRLTVT.

This clone was seen a single time. The chain joins TRBV3-1 (or the pseudogene TRBV3-2) to TRBJ2-7; possible D gene TRBD2, 6 bases. The germline V gene has CDR1 LGHDT and CDR2 YNNKEL (reference sequence). Trimming removed 4 bases from V and 7 bases from J, with 17 bases in between. The CDR3 sequence is 14 residues long. In DNA form, the CDR3 reads TGTGCCAGCAGCCCACCCGGGACTTCGAGGGAGCAGTACTTC. Its protein is CASSPPGTSREQYF.

The V call is TRBV15, the J call TRBJ2-5; no reliable D call. Germline assignment: CDR1 LNHNV and CDR2 YYDKDF (reference sequence). The CDR3 is 12 amino acids. Trimming removed 1 base at V and 5 bases at J, with 5 bases between. CDR3 in DNA: TGTGCCACCAGCAGAGGGCCGGAGACCCAGTACTTC. It yields the protein CATSRGPETQYF. The full variable domain, in which reference TRBV15 and TRBJ2-5 provide the parts outside the CDR3, is DAMVIQNPRYQVTQFGKPVTLSCSQTLNHNVMYWYQQKSSQAPKLLFHYYDKDFNNEADTPDNFQSRRPNTSFCFLDIRSPGLGDTAMYLCATSRGPETQYFGPGTRLLVL.

CDR3 residues: CASSSGSGRYGYTF. CDR3 DNA: TGTGCCAGCAGTTCCGGTAGTGGACGGTATGGCTACACCTTC. V is TRBV6-5 and J is TRBJ1-2, with D unclear. The germline gives CDR1 MNHEY, CDR2 SVGAGI. The CDR3 spans 14 residues. V lost 4 bases to trimming and J lost 5 bases, with 14 bases between them.

This rearrangement joins TRBV29-1 to TRBJ2-1; TRBD2 aligns across 9 bases. Germline loops: CDR1 SQVTM, CDR2 ANQGSEA. The CDR3 sequence is 15 residues long. V shed 4 bases, J shed 8 bases, and the junction held 12 bases outside the gene matches. The CDR3 loop is CSVVKGLARSDEQFF. DNA for the CDR3: TGCAGCGTTGTCAAGGGACTAGCCCGATCCGATGAGCAGTTCTTC.

The rearrangement uses TRBV4-1 and TRBJ1-4; D perhaps matches TRBD1 (6 bases). CDR3 length: 16 residues. The V end lost 4 bases, the J end lost 7 bases, and 19 bases lay between the germline ends. Germline V CDR1 and CDR2: MGHRA, YSYEKL. This CDR3 reads CASSRVGGRIGEKLFF. CDR3 nucleotide sequence: TGCGCCAGCAGCCGCGTAGGGGGGCGAATCGGTGAAAAACTGTTTTTT.

The CDR3, as DNA: TGTGCCAGCAGGGCAGCTAATTCACCCCTCCACTTT. Translation: CASRAANSPLHF. The chain has TRBV6-5 and TRBJ1-6; D gene unclear. V lost 6 bases, J lost 6 bases, and 6 bases lay in between. The CDR3 extends over 12 amino acids. Per the germline V gene, CDR1 is MNHEY and CDR2 is SVGAGI.

This clone was counted a single time. V and J are TRBV20-1 and TRBJ2-7; D is uncertain. This CDR3 is built from 11 residues. Germline CDR1 DFQATT, CDR2 SNEGSKA (reference sequence). Trimming stripped 0 bases from V and 3 bases from J, with 3 bases between. CDR3 loop: CSARDNYEQYF. CDR3 nucleotides: TGCAGTGCTAGAGACAACTACGAGCAGTACTTC.

V gene TRBV3-1 (or the pseudogene TRBV3-2) combines with J gene TRBJ1-3; TRBD1 agrees at 9 bases. The germline V gene has CDR1 LGHDT and CDR2 YNNKEL (reference sequence). The CDR3 loop spans 17 amino acids. After removal of 6 bases from V and 1 base from J, the junction contained 10 bases not matched to a gene. The CDR3: CASSSQTGGLSGNTIYF. The CDR3 DNA reads as TGTGCCAGCAGTTCACAGACAGGGGGGTTGTCTGGAAACACCATATATTTT.